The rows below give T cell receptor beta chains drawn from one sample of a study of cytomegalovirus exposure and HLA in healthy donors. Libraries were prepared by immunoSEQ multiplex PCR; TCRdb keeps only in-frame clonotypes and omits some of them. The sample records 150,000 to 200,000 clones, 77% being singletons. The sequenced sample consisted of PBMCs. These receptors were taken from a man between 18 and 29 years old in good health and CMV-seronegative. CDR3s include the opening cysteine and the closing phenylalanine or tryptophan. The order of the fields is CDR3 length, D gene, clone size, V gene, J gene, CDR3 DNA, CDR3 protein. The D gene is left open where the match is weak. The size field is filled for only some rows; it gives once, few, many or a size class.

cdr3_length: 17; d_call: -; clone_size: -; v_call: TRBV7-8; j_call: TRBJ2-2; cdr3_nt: TGTGCCAGCAGCGCGTCTCGGCTTCAGGGAGGCACCGGGGAGCTGTTTTTT; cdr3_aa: CASSASRLQGGTGELFF
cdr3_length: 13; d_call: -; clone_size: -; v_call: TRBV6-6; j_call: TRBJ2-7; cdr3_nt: TGTGCCAGCAGCGGACAGTTAGGGAACGAGCAGTACTTC; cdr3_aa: CASSGQLGNEQYF
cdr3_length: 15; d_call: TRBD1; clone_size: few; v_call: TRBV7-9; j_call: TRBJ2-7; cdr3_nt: TGTGCCAGCAGCTGGGGACAGGGCAGCTCCTACGAGCAGTACTTC; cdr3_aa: CASSWGQGSSYEQYF
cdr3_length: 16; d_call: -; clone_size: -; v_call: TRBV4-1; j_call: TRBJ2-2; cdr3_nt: TGCGCCAGCAGCCAAGTATCGCAGGGGAACACCGGGGAGCTGTTTTTT; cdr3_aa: CASSQVSQGNTGELFF
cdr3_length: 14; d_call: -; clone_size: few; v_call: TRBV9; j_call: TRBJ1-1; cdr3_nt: TGTGCCAGCAGCGTAGGGGGAGTAGACACTGAAGCTTTCTTT; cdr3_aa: CASSVGGVDTEAFF
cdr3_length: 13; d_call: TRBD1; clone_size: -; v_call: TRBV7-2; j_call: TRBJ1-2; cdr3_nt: TGTGCCAGCAGCTTAACAGGGGATAGTGCCTACACCTTC; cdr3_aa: CASSLTGDSAYTF
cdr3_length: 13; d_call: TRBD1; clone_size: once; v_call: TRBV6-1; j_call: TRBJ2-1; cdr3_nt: TGTGCCAGCAGTGTAGACAGGGTTAGTGAGCAGTTCTTC; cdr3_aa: CASSVDRVSEQFF
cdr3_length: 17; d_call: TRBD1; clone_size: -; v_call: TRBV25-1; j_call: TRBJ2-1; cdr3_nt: TGTGCCAGCAGTGGCCTGGGCGGGGACAGGGAACACAATGAGCAGTTCTTC; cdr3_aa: CASSGLGGDREHNEQFF
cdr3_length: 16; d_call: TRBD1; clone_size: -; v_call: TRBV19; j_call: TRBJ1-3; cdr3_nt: TGTGCCAGTAGTATAGAGACAGGGGTGGCTGGAAACACCATATATTTT; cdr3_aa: CASSIETGVAGNTIYF
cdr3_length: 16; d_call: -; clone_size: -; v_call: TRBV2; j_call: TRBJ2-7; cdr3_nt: TGTGCCAGCAGTGGGCGATGGAGGACAGATGCCTACGAGCAGTACTTC; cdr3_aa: CASSGRWRTDAYEQYF
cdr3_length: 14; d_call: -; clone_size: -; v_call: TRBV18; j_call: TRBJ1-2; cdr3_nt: TGTGCCAGCTCACCGGGTTCGGGGGGCTATGGCTACACCTTC; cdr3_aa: CASSPGSGGYGYTF
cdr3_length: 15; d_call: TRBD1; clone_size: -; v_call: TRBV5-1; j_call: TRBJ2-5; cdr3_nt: TGCGCCAGCAGCTTGGGGGACAGGTACCAAGAGACCCAGTACTTC; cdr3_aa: CASSLGDRYQETQYF
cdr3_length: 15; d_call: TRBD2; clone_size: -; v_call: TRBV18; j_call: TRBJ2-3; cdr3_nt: TGTGCCAGCTCACTCGGGAGGGGTGGCACAGATACGCAGTATTTT; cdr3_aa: CASSLGRGGTDTQYF
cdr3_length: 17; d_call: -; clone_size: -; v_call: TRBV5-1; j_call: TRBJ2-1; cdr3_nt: TGCGCCAGCAGCTCGGGCAGGGGCGGTAGCTCCTACAATGAGCAGTTCTTC; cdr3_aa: CASSSGRGGSSYNEQFF
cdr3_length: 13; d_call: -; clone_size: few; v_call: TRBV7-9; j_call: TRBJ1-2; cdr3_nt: TGTGCCAGCAGCCACGGACAACTTTATGGCTACACCTTC; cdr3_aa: CASSHGQLYGYTF
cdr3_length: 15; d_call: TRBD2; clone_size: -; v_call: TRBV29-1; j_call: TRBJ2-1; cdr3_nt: TGCAGCGTTGTTCGGCGGGGGAGCTCCTACAATGAGCAGTTCTTC; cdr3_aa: CSVVRRGSSYNEQFF
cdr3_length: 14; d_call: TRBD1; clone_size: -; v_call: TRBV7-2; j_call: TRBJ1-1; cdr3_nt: TGTGCCAGCAGCGTGACAGGGGCGAACACTGAAGCTTTCTTT; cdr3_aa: CASSVTGANTEAFF
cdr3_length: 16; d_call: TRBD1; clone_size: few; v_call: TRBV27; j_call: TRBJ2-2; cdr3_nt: TGTGCCAGCAGATCCGATGGGACAGGGAAGACCGGGGAGCTGTTTTTT; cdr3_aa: CASRSDGTGKTGELFF
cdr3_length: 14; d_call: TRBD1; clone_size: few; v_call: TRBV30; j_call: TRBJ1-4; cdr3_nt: TGTGCCTGGGGCCCAGGGGGCTTGGGGGAAAAACTGTTTTTT; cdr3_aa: CAWGPGGLGEKLFF
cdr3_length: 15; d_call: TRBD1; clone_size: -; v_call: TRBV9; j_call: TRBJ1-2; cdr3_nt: TGTGCCAGCAGCGGATCGACAGGGGAGAACTATGGCTACACCTTC; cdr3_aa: CASSGSTGENYGYTF
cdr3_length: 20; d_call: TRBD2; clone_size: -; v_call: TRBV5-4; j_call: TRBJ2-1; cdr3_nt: TGTGCCAGCAGCTTGAGGGGACGGACTAGCACTGCAAGCTCCTACAATGAGCAGTTCTTC; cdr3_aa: CASSLRGRTSTASSYNEQFF
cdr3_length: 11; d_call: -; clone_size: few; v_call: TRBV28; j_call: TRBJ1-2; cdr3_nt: TGTGCCAGCAGGCAGGGGCAAGGCTACACCTTC; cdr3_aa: CASRQGQGYTF
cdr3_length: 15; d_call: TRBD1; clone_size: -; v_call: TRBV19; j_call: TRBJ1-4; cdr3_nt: TGTGCCAGTAGTATAATGGGACAGGCTAATGAAAAACTGTTTTTT; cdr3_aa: CASSIMGQANEKLFF
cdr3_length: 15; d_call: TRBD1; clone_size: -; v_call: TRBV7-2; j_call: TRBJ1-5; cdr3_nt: TGTGCCAGCAGCTCGACCGGGACAGGGAGTCAGCCCCAGCATTTT; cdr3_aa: CASSSTGTGSQPQHF
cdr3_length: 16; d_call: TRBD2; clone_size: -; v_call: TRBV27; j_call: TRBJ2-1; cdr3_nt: TGTGCCAGCATTAGGCCGCTAGCGGGGGTCTACAATGAGCAGTTCTTC; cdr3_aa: CASIRPLAGVYNEQFF
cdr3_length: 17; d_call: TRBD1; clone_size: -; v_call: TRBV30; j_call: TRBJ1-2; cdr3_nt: TGTGCCTGGAGTTCCGGGACAGCCTTGGGGGCTAACTATGGCTACACCTTC; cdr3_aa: CAWSSGTALGANYGYTF
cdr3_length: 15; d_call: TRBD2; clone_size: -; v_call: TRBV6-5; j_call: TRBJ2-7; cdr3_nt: TGTGCCAGCAGTCCCGGACTGGCGGGAGACTACGAGCAGTACTTC; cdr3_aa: CASSPGLAGDYEQYF
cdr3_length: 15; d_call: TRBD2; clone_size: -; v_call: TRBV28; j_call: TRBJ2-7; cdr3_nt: TGTGCCAGCACAACTAGCGGGGGGATCTCCTACGAGCAGTACTTC; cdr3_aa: CASTTSGGISYEQYF
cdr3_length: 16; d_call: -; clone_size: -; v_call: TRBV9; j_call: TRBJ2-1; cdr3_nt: TGTGCCAGCAGCGGGGGAGCCCCGATAGGGTACAATGAGCAGTTCTTC; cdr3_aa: CASSGGAPIGYNEQFF